There are many counts of the clone carrying this T cell receptor (beta chain). Its specificity is not known. The entry originates in a study of identical twins. Study results and caveats: Modelling approaches yielded underestimates of out-of-frame TCR alpha sharing between monozygotic twins. In cord blood, abundant beta clonotypes had fewer insertions; memory showed no trend.

J gave up 2 bases and V 6 bases, and 7 bases lay outside the gene matches. The germline gives CDR1 SQVTM, CDR2 ANQGSEA. CDR3 size: 14 residues. TCRdb re-called the 5' RACE reads through MiXCR, storing one row per CDR3 protein. The sample consists of 200,000 to 250,000 distinct CDR3 sequences, around 8.1% of them appearing once. Everyone who gave samples was a healthy Caucasian. These data were also filed under a second study, of yellow fever vaccine responses in identical twins.

The chain is built from TRBV29-1 and TRBJ2-4; TRBD1 matches at 7 bases. The sequence came from a woman under 30 in good health. Source material: memory (CD45RO+) T cells sorted from blood. CDR3 region: CSVVGGRSKNIQYF. The CDR3 DNA reads as TGCAGCGTCGTAGGGGGCAGGTCCAAAAACATTCAGTACTTC.